This record looks at one TCR beta chain sequence and its context. The target antigen is unknown. This entry is derived from a study of memory CD4+ T cells and cytomegalovirus serostatus. Study information: Healthy Belgian adult donors included several CMV-positive and 24 CMV-negative people.

The germline V and J ends were trimmed by 4 bases and 3 bases, with 8 bases remaining between them. CDR1 and CDR2 from the germline V gene are SGHRS and YFSETQ. The CDR3 runs 13 residues. General study points: The CMV-associated TCR signature appears largely within the CD4+ memory repertoire. Repertoires predicted CMV serostatus with median bootstrapped AUC of about 0.96.

Authors' processing steps: After removing out-of-frame reads, around 2.2 million distinct TCRbeta sequences remained. The repertoire was sequenced with immunoSEQ multiplex PCR; TCRdb's copy has only in-frame clones and lacks some. The V and J calls and the clone size are those of that table, but D and trimming were determined from the DNA. This table has around 40,000 clones, around 84% appearing once. Single viable CD3+CD4+CD8-CD45RO+ cells were sorted as the memory CD4+ T cells. The clonotype comes from an adult in good health and CMV-seronegative. The rearrangement joins TRBV5-1 to TRBJ2-1; D uncertain. Sequencing input: memory CD4+ T cells from blood. The CDR3 loop reads CASSIRSYNEQFF. DNA of the CDR3: TGCGCCAGCAGCATACGAAGCTACAATGAGCAGTTCTTC.